This is a list of T cell receptor beta chains from one sample in a study of shared clonotypes between healthy human individuals. The assay was immunoSEQ multiplex PCR, and TCRdb's table has in-frame clones only and misses some. The repertoire includes a few million clones, over 85% of them detected once, and under 2% sits in the top ten. The sequenced sample consisted of naive CD8+ T cells from PBMCs. These receptors came from a man aged 18 to 30 in good health. Some clones in this sample may be carry-over from other donors' samples. The conserved cysteine and the conserved F or W are not part of the CDR3 here.

10 | TRBV5-4 | ASSLGAYEQY
15 | TRBV27 | ASSRASGTGYTDTQY
13 | TRBV27 | ASSFGLTTAYEQY
11 | TRBV6-6 | ASSYSQGYEQY
14 | TRBV7-6 | ASSLDSRRDWYGYT
14 | TRBV10-3 | AISGSASRGGDGYT
11 | TRBV27 | ASAYRGRQPQH
13 | TRBV7-9 | ASMKDRATNEKLF
9 | TRBV5-6 | ASSFGGELF
14 | TRBV7-9 | ASSLVFVVLNGELF
12 | TRBV6-1 | ASSATRIQEIQY
11 | TRBV7-9 | ASSLYGQGKKF
14 | TRBV5-4 | ASSQDQREQVYGYT
11 | TRBV4-1 | ASSQDTFYGYT
12 | TRBV28 | ASSQLGGGYEQY
13 | TRBV2 | ASRETGTKTGELF
15 | TRBV5-4 | ASSLRTGWRTYNEQF
14 | TRBV6-5 | ASSLQSGMDSYEQY
12 | TRBV27 | ASSTLDRVPEAF
12 | TRBV30 | AWSDQGSDTEAF
14 | TRBV25-1 | ASSDYRREGTDTQY
15 | TRBV7-9 | ASSFPSLGFGVEKLF
13 | TRBV7-9 | ASSSTGQGNEKLF
13 | TRBV7-8 | ASSFGRATNEKLF
15 | TRBV4-3 | ASSQDGWTQGRETQY
13 | TRBV9 | ASSVYGRSTDTQY
12 | TRBV7-9 | ASSSAISYNEQF
13 | TRBV7-8 | ASSLAGGLMDTQY
12 | TRBV27 | ASSLRGIWDRLF
13 | TRBV5-1 | ASSLAPGGGYEQY
13 | TRBV11-2 | ASSLDPGGAYEQY
12 | TRBV5-4 | ASSFRGSSYEQY
14 | TRBV7-9 | ASSLASTDLAYGYT
13 | TRBV7-8 | ASSLGYGTNYGYT
12 | TRBV5-5 | ASSWGSGAYEQY
14 | TRBV4-3 | ASSQEGEEGTGELF
15 | TRBV4-1 | ASSHAGPGTMNTEAF
13 | TRBV9 | ASSVSDRGAYEQY
11 | TRBV6-5 | ASSQRTADTQY
9 | TRBV10-3 | AISERETQY
15 | TRBV5-1 | ASSLAGTGGEVNEQF
12 | TRBV28 | ASSLRGAGQPQH
9 | TRBV29-1 | SDAAGTEAF
12 | TRBV6-5 | ASSYGEFQETQY
15 | TRBV7-2 | ASSPGLAGGSAYEQY
13 | TRBV7-9 | ASSQIQGDTGELF
16 | TRBV4-1 | ASSQDGNRAPLDEKLF
15 | TRBV4-2 | ASSPSATRTVTDTQY
12 | TRBV19 | ASSIEAGYQPQH
13 | TRBV13 | ASSSATQVTDTQY
15 | TRBV4-2 | ASSQDQVLAGPYEQY
13 | TRBV6-1 | ASREEGGFVDEQY
9 | TRBV7-9 | ASARDTEAF